The 13 T cell receptor beta chains reported below all come from one sample, sequenced in a study of T and B cells in COVID-19 patients. Blood genomic DNA input for TRB amplification was about 250-550 ng. Multiplex PCR with BIOMED2 TRB-A/B primer pools amplified TRB rearrangements. MiXCR was run by TCRdb on the multiplex PCR reads, yielding one entry per CDR3 protein. The table shows under 20,000 distinct CDR3 sequences, with 25% to 30% occurring only once. Specimen: blood. All receptors come from a human donor who had recovered from COVID-19.

This clonotype was detected ten times or more. The rearrangement joins TRBV10-3 to TRBJ2-3, with 11 positions matching TRBD2. Germline lookup yields CDR1 ENHRY and CDR2 SYGVKD. V lost 8 bases to trimming and J lost 5 bases; unmatched junction nucleotides: 12. The CDR3 has 16 amino acids. CDR3 sequence reads: CAIGGLAGGQGDTQYF. The DNA for the CDR3 is TGTGCCATCGGGGGCTTAGCGGGGGGGCAAGGAGATACGCAGTATTTT.

The count of this clonotype is one. This chain links TRBV20-1 with TRBJ2-3, with 8 bases fitting TRBD2. CDR3 length: 14 residues. Germline trimming cut 3 bases from V and 2 bases from J; bases unmatched to any gene: 4. CDR1 DFQATT and CDR2 SNEGSKA come from the germline V gene (reference sequence). CDR3 sequence (DNA): TGCAGTGCTAGTTCTAGCGGGTACACAGATACGCAGTATTTT. This translates into CSASSSGYTDTQYF.

This clonotype has only a few counts. The chain couples TRBV5-1 to TRBJ1-2; no definite D call. The V gene's germline CDR1 is SGHRS and CDR2 YFSETQ. The CDR3 is made up of 13 amino acids. Trimming left V 3 bases short and J 2 bases short, with 8 bases between. In nucleotides, the CDR3 is TGCGCCAGCAGCTCGGACGTAAACTATGGCTACACCTTC. It specifies CASSSDVNYGYTF.

To note about this clonotype: Given a much more abundant clone one base away, this may be a read error. The V call is TRBV6-5, the J call TRBJ2-5, with a possible D match to TRBD1 (6 bases). Germline V gene lookup returns CDR1 MNHEY and CDR2 SVGAGI. The CDR3 extends over 13 amino acids. Trimming cost V 6 bases and J 2 bases, with 10 bases left between them. This CDR3 reads CASSNRDQETQYF. As DNA, the CDR3 is TGTGCCAGCAGCAACAGGGATCAAGAGACCCAGTACTTC.

This clonotype is termed medium-sized. This CDR3 is CASRGLAGAETQYF. The CDR3 nucleotides read TGTGCCAGCAGAGGACTAGCGGGGGCTGAGACCCAGTACTTC. The J gene is TRBJ2-5, the V gene TRBV19; 13 nucleotides line up with TRBD2. The CDR3 spans 14 residues. CDR1 is LNHDA and CDR2 is SQIVND in the germline V gene (reference sequence). V trimming: 9 bases; J trimming: 5 bases; junction bases outside the gene matches: 6.

The chain has TRBV10-3 and TRBJ2-7, with D hard to call. Looked up from germline, CDR1 is ENHRY and CDR2 is SYGVKD. CDR3 length equals 15 residues. Between the trimmed V and J ends, which lost 0 bases and 3 bases, there was a span of 12 bases. CDR3 DNA sequence: TGTGCCATCAGTGAGTCGAAATTTGGCAGCTACGAGCAGTACTTC. It codes for CAISESKFGSYEQYF.

This clonotype was seen a single time. A clone one base away is much larger, so this may be a read error. The J gene is TRBJ2-1, the V gene TRBV27, with a weak D call TRBD2 (5 bases). Germline V gene sequence: CDR1 MNHEY, CDR2 SMNVEV (reference sequence). The CDR3 length is 14 residues. The CDR3 here is CASSFGLAYNKQFF. DNA for the CDR3: TGTGCCAGCAGTTTTGGCCTAGCCTACAATAAGCAGTTCTTC.

This clonotype was seen just once. This chain joins TRBV5-1 and TRBJ2-5; D not certain. The length of the CDR3 is 16 residues. From germline, CDR1 is SGHRS and CDR2 YFSETQ. Trimming removed 0 bases from V and 5 bases from J, with 17 bases in between. The CDR3 DNA follows: TGCGCCAGCAGCTTGGCGGGCTCGGCGGCCGGGGAGACCCAGTACTTC. Its protein product is CASSLAGSAAGETQYF.

As for this clonotype: At one boundary the junction diverges from the germline segment, which might be a read error. This rearrangement joins TRBV7-4 to TRBJ1-2, with 10 bases that match TRBD1. The germline CDR1 and CDR2 sequences are SGHVT and SQSDAQ. CDR3 length: 15 amino acids. DNA for the CDR3: TGCGCCAGCAGCCAGACAGGGGGCGGTGGCTATGGCTACACCTTC. Translating gives CASSQTGGGGYGYTF.

This clonotype was picked up many times. V usage is TRBV18 and J usage is TRBJ2-6; D is uncertain. Germline V gene sequence: CDR1 KGHSH, CDR2 LQKENI. The CDR3 covers 16 residues. The V gene lost 3 bases and the J gene lost 2 bases, with 11 bases spanning the gap. The CDR3 nucleotides read TGTGCCAGCTCACCCTTGGAGAGCCCTGGGGCCAACGTCCTGACTTTC. Its protein product is CASSPLESPGANVLTF.

The rearrangement joins TRBV6-1 to TRBJ2-7; 11 bases are a match to TRBD2. There are 14 residues in the CDR3. Trimming at V came to 4 bases and at J to 3 bases, leaving 2 bases not matched to a gene. Germline loops: CDR1 MNHNS, CDR2 SASEGT. The CDR3 DNA reads TGTGCCAGCAGTGGACTAGCGGGGAACTACGAGCAGTACTTC. As protein: CASSGLAGNYEQYF.

J is TRBJ1-2 and V is TRBV6-5; D not certain. The V gene lost 6 bases and the J gene lost 3 bases, with 14 bases spanning the gap. CDR1 MNHEY and CDR2 SVGAGI come from the germline V gene. CDR3 length: 14 amino acids. CDR3 amino acids: CASRASVGDYGYTF. DNA of the CDR3: TGTGCCAGCAGGGCCTCCGTTGGAGACTATGGCTACACCTTC.

This clonotype was detected many times. The genes are TRBV6-2 or TRBV6-3 and TRBJ2-7; D is unclear. Trimming removed 6 bases at V and 6 bases at J, with 9 bases between. The germline V gene encodes CDR1 MNHEY and CDR2 SVGEGT. This CDR3 is 11 amino acids long. The CDR3 protein is CASRISREQYF. The CDR3 DNA reads as TGTGCCAGCAGGATCAGTCGCGAGCAGTACTTC.